The present T cell receptor beta chain was sequenced within a study of regulatory T cells in long-lasting Graves disease. Study-wide points: Persistent patients shared some 2,900 public clonotypes among themselves. Newly diagnosed patients shared fewer, at some 970. Persistent Graves' patients showed reduced TCR diversity versus newly diagnosed patients.

Investigators prepared the TCR beta libraries by applying iRepertoire HTBI primers and Arm-PCR of CDR3 regions. TCRdb reanalysed the multiplex PCR reads using MiXCR and keeps one entry per CDR3 protein. The repertoire holds about 540,000 distinct CDR3 sequences, with approximately 13% as singletons. This clonotype has more than one count but fewer than ten. The antigen is unknown. This could be a read error, since a much larger clone is one nucleotide away. Time point in this sample: newly diagnosed GD, antithyroid drugs for less than 3 months. TCR sequences were obtained from RNA taken from PBMCs. This sample was also put to use in a study of T cells in Graves' hyperthyroidism and ophthalmopathy. From that report: The study used the HTBI primer set for a first-round RT-PCR of the TCR CDR3.

Here the sequenced sample was peripheral blood mononuclear cells (PBMCs), taken at new diagnosis, from a patient treated with antithyroid drugs. The TCR sequence derives from a man under 40 with Graves disease.

The CDR3: CASTLGGLNNQPQHF. In nucleotides, the CDR3 is TGTGCCAGCACCCTGGGAGGGTTGAACAATCAGCCCCAGCATTTT. The chain uses TRBV28 and TRBJ1-5; no clear D gene. Germline V gene sequence: CDR1 MDHEN, CDR2 SYDVKM. The ends were cut back, 7 bases at V and 3 bases at J, with 16 bases in the middle. This CDR3 has 15 amino acids.